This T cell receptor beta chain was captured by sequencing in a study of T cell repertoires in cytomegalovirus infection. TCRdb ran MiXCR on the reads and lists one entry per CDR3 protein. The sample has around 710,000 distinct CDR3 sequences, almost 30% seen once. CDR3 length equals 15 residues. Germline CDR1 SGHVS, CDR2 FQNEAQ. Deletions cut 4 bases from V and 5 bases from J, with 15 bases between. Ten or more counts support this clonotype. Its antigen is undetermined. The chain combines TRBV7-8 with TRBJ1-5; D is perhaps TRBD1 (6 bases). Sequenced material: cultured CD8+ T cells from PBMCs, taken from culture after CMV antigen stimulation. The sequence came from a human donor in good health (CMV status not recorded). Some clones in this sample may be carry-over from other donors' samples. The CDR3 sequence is CASSSPGTTYQPQHF. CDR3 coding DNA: TGTGCCAGCAGCTCCCCCGGGACAACTTATCAGCCCCAGCATTTT.